The 23 T cell receptor beta chains listed next were all sequenced from one sample in a study of blood T cell repertoires in COVID-19. Libraries were prepared by immunoSEQ multiplex PCR; TCRdb keeps only in-frame clonotypes and omits some of them. The sample consists of roughly 120,000 clones, 70% to 90% of them appearing once. What was sequenced was peripheral blood. All receptors come from a human donor in a cohort sampled during active COVID-19.

This clone was observed a single time. The chain links TRBV5-1 to TRBJ2-1; D gene ambiguous. This CDR3 has 13 amino acids. V lost 0 bases, J lost 5 bases, and 6 bases lay in between. Germline V CDR1 and CDR2: SGHRS, YFSETQ. The CDR3 loop reads CASSLGVDNEQFF. In DNA, the CDR3 is TGCGCCAGCAGCTTGGGAGTGGACAATGAGCAGTTCTTC.

The chain joins TRBV2 to TRBJ2-1, with 12 bases that match TRBD2. The CDR3 is made up of 14 amino acids. The junction had 4 bases not matched to a gene; V was cut back by 7 bases and J by 6 bases. Germline V lookup: CDR1 SNHLY, CDR2 FYNNEI. This CDR3 reads CASTPGLAGNEQFF. The CDR3 nucleotides are TGTGCCAGCACTCCGGGACTAGCGGGCAATGAGCAGTTCTTC. Combining the CDR3 with reference TRBV2 and TRBJ2-1 gives the whole variable domain EPEVTQTPSHQVTQMGQEVILRCVPISNHLYFYWYRQILGQKVEFLVSFYNNEISEKSEIFDDQFSVERPDGSNFTLKIRSTKLEDSAMYFCASTPGLAGNEQFFGPGTRLTVL.

CDR3 DNA: TGTGCCAGCAGCTTAGGCTACCCCCGATTCACTGAAGCTTTCTTT. This encodes CASSLGYPRFTEAFF. The rearrangement joins TRBV7-9 to TRBJ1-1, with D unresolved. Trimming cost V 1 base and J 4 bases, with 13 bases left between them. The CDR3 sequence is 15 residues long. Germline CDR1 is SEHNR and CDR2 is FQNEAQ (reference sequence).

The chain employs TRBV7-2 and TRBJ1-4; the D gene is possibly TRBD1 (5 bases). The CDR3 is 15 amino acids. CDR1 is SGHTA, CDR2 FQGNSA, per germline. V was shortened by 6 bases and J by 8 bases, with 19 bases between the two germline ends. This CDR3 is CASSPGGLGREKLFF. In nucleotides, the CDR3 is TGTGCCAGCAGTCCTGGGGGGTTGGGACGGGAAAAACTGTTTTTT.

The chain couples TRBV28 to TRBJ1-1, with TRBD1 matching over 7 bases. The CDR3 has 15 amino acids. Germline CDR1 and CDR2: MDHEN and SYDVKM. The trim removed 4 bases at V and 1 base at J, leaving 6 bases unmatched. This chain's CDR3 is CASSSAPGGNTEAFF. CDR3 coding DNA: TGTGCCAGCAGTTCGGCCCCAGGGGGGAACACTGAAGCTTTCTTT.

The chain combines TRBV10-3 with TRBJ2-3; TRBD2 matches at 10 bases. Germline V gene lookup returns CDR1 ENHRY and CDR2 SYGVKD. The CDR3 is 18 residues long. V lost 0 bases, J lost 2 bases, and 8 bases stayed unmatched. The DNA of the CDR3 is TGTGCCATCAGTGAGTCTGTGAGGCTAGCGGGGGACACAGATACGCAGTATTTT. Encoded protein: CAISESVRLAGDTDTQYF.

This CDR3 reads CASSMPGQGVNEQFF. The CDR3 coding sequence is TGTGCCAGCAGCATGCCGGGACAGGGGGTTAATGAGCAGTTCTTC. This chain links TRBV5-6 with TRBJ2-1; TRBD1 matches at 11 bases. The CDR3 is 15 residues long. The germline gives CDR1 SGHDT, CDR2 YYEEEE. V lost 4 bases to trimming and J lost 7 bases; unmatched junction nucleotides: 7.

CDR3: CASSVGRGYGYTF. The CDR3 DNA is TGTGCCAGCAGCGTCGGCAGGGGTTATGGCTACACCTTC. This sequence joins TRBV9 and TRBJ1-2; possibly TRBD1 for D (6 bases). V was pared by 2 bases and J by 5 bases, with 10 bases between. This CDR3 is 13 amino acids long. Germline assignment: CDR1 SGDLS and CDR2 YYNGEE. Full variable domain (outside the CDR3, taken from reference TRBV9 and TRBJ1-2): DSGVTQTPKHLITATGQRVTLRCSPRSGDLSVYWYQQSLDQGLQFLIQYYNGEERAKGNILERFSAQQFPDLHSELNLSSLELGDSALYFCASSVGRGYGYTFGSGTRLTVV.

The V call is TRBV5-8, the J call TRBJ2-1; possible D gene TRBD2, 6 bases. The CDR3 consists of 13 residues. Germline CDR1 reads SGHTS; CDR2 reads YDEGEE. V was cut by 1 base and J by 9 bases, with 11 bases left in between. Here the CDR3 DNA reads TGTGCCAGCAGCTTGCGGGGGACTTCTGAGCAGTTCTTC. This encodes CASSLRGTSEQFF.

This chain connects TRBV5-4 to TRBJ2-3; 13 positions agree with TRBD2. The V segment lost 4 bases and the J segment 4 bases; nucleotides outside the gene matches: 12. The CDR3 sequence is 18 residues long. The germline CDR1 and CDR2 sequences are SGHNT and YYREEE (reference sequence). The CDR3: CASSETSGGAGGSDTQYF. The CDR3 bases are TGTGCCAGCAGCGAAACTAGCGGGGGGGCCGGGGGATCAGATACGCAGTATTTT.

The chain couples TRBV12-5 to TRBJ2-2; TRBD2 is a possible D gene (6 bases). In germline, CDR1 is LGHNT, CDR2 FRNRAP. This CDR3 comprises 17 residues. Trimming stripped 0 bases from V and 7 bases from J, with 18 bases between. CDR3 protein: CASGLVLSGGPSGELFF. The CDR3 DNA sequence: TGTGCTAGTGGTTTGGTACTCAGCGGAGGGCCCAGCGGGGAGCTGTTTTTT.

V and J are TRBV18 and TRBJ1-5, with D unresolved. The CDR3 runs to 14 residues. V was pared by 6 bases and J by 4 bases, with 13 bases between. Per germline, CDR1 KGHSH and CDR2 LQKENI. CDR3 coding DNA: TGTGCCAGCTCCTCTCGGCGGGGAAATCAGCCCCAGCATTTT. It translates to CASSSRRGNQPQHF.

This clone was seen once. This rearrangement joins TRBV12-3 or TRBV12-4 to TRBJ2-3; the match to TRBD1 covers 7 bases. The CDR3 is made up of 12 amino acids. J lost 6 bases, V lost 8 bases, and 5 bases had no gene match. The CDR3 nucleotides are TGTGCCAGCGAAGGGACAGCTGATACGCAGTATTTT. Translating gives CASEGTADTQYF.

This clone was observed once. The chain is built from TRBV9 and TRBJ1-2; maybe TRBD1 (6 bases). CDR3 length: 15 amino acids. CDR1 SGDLS and CDR2 YYNGEE come from the germline V gene. V was clipped by 0 bases and J by 4 bases, with 13 bases between them. The DNA for the CDR3 is TGTGCCAGCAGCGTAGGTGCAGGGGACGTCTATGGCTACACCTTC. Its translation is CASSVGAGDVYGYTF.

The chain has TRBV4-1 and TRBJ2-3, with D tentatively TRBD2 (5 bases). The CDR3 spans 15 residues. V lost 4 bases and J 1 base, leaving 12 bases between the germline ends. Germline-derived CDR1 and CDR2 are MGHRA and YSYEKL. DNA of the CDR3: TGCGCCAGCAGCCCCGGCGGGCTTGGCACAGATACGCAGTATTTT. The encoded protein is CASSPGGLGTDTQYF.

The CDR3 loop is CASSQQGTQLLNSNQPQHF. CDR3 nucleotide sequence: TGTGCCAGCAGTCAGCAGGGAACTCAACTCCTTAATAGCAATCAGCCCCAGCATTTT. The rearrangement links TRBV28 to TRBJ1-5, with D tentatively TRBD1 (5 bases). CDR1 and CDR2 (germline): MDHEN, SYDVKM. This CDR3 comprises 19 residues. The germline V and J ends were trimmed by 5 bases and 0 bases, with 23 bases remaining between them.

V and J are TRBV7-9 and TRBJ2-2, with 13 positions matching TRBD2. The CDR3 length is 16 residues. The ends lost 5 bases at V and 3 bases at J; junction bases unmatched: 3. The germline V gene has CDR1 SEHNR and CDR2 FQNEAQ (reference sequence). CDR3 loop: CASSATSGGDTGELFF. Here the CDR3 DNA reads TGTGCCAGCAGCGCCACTAGCGGGGGGGACACCGGGGAGCTGTTTTTT.

This clone has a handful of counts. This chain links TRBV24-1 with TRBJ1-1; 11 nucleotides line up with TRBD1. The CDR3 covers 19 residues. Germline V gives CDR1 KGHDR, CDR2 SFDVKD. Germline trimming cut 0 bases from V and 1 base from J; bases unmatched to any gene: 9. CDR3 region: CATSDLKGGTGGRNTEAFF. The CDR3, as DNA: TGTGCCACCAGTGATTTGAAAGGGGGGACAGGGGGAAGGAACACTGAAGCTTTCTTT.

V is TRBV6-1 and J is TRBJ2-5; 11 bases line up with TRBD1. Trimming cost V 2 bases and J 5 bases; bases outside gene matches: 10. The CDR3 loop spans 17 amino acids. Germline CDR1 MNHNS, CDR2 SASEGT. The chain's CDR3 is CASSEQVGQGALETQYF. The CDR3 DNA follows: TGTGCCAGCAGTGAACAGGTCGGACAGGGGGCATTGGAGACCCAGTACTTC.

The V and J genes are TRBV7-2 and TRBJ1-2, with unresolved D. The CDR3 covers 16 residues. V gave up 3 bases and J gave up 2 bases, with 16 bases separating them. Germline CDR1 and CDR2: SGHTA and FQGNSA. CDR3 sequence reads: CASSFKVAVRNYGYTF. The CDR3 coding sequence is TGTGCCAGCAGCTTCAAAGTGGCAGTTCGAAACTATGGCTACACCTTC.

The rearrangement links TRBV7-8 to TRBJ1-4; TRBD1 matches 10 bases. Germline values: CDR1 SGHVS, CDR2 FQNEAQ. The CDR3 runs to 17 residues. The V gene end was trimmed by 4 bases and the J gene end by 7 bases; junction bases not matched to a gene: 12. The chain's CDR3 is CASSSNQKGQGSEKLFF. The DNA of the CDR3 is TGTGCCAGCAGCTCTAATCAAAAGGGACAGGGGAGTGAAAAACTGTTTTTT. Variable domain in full (rest from reference TRBV7-8 and TRBJ1-4): GAGVSQSPRYKVAKRGQDVALRCDPISGHVSLFWYQQALGQGPEFLTYFQNEAQLDKSGLPSDRFFAERPEGSVSTLKIQRTQQEDSAVYLCASSSNQKGQGSEKLFFGSGTQLSVL.

The chain carries TRBV4-3 and TRBJ1-1; tentative D call: TRBD1 (6 bases). This CDR3 contains 14 residues. From germline, CDR1 is LGHNA and CDR2 YSLEER. V was shortened by 3 bases and J by 5 bases, with 13 bases between the two germline ends. CDR3 nucleotide sequence: TGCGCCAGCAGCCACCGAACAGGGAATACTGAAGCTTTCTTT. This translates into CASSHRTGNTEAFF.

The rearrangement joins TRBV3-1 (or the pseudogene TRBV3-2) to TRBJ2-7; TRBD2 agrees at 10 bases. The CDR3 spans 18 residues. Per germline, CDR1 LGHDT and CDR2 YNNKEL (reference sequence). The V gene end was trimmed by 2 bases and the J gene end by 2 bases; junction bases not matched to a gene: 12. CDR3 protein: CASSQLHSLAGETYEQYF. The CDR3 DNA follows: TGTGCCAGCAGCCAACTACACAGTCTAGCGGGAGAGACCTACGAGCAGTACTTC.